These 22 T cell receptor beta chains came from one sample sequenced in a study of OX40 agonist ivuxolimab in advanced cancers. TCRdb's copy holds only in-frame clones and misses some; the assay was immunoSEQ multiplex PCR. This table has about 15,000 clones, around nine tenths appearing once. Specimen: CD4+ or CD8+ T cells sorted from blood, collected in a trial of the OX40 agonist ivuxolimab. The receptors were gathered from an adult with an advanced solid tumor such as melanoma, head and neck, liver or kidney cancer.

The chain employs TRBV30 and TRBJ2-7, with 11 bases that match TRBD2. This CDR3 spans 15 amino acids. The V gene's germline CDR1 is GTSNPN and CDR2 SVGIG (reference sequence). J was trimmed by 5 bases and V by 2 bases; bases with no gene match: 8. The CDR3 reads CAWSTLAGAFHEQYF. CDR3 coding DNA: TGTGCCTGGAGTACACTAGCGGGAGCTTTCCACGAGCAGTACTTC.

This clone was seen just once. The rearrangement uses TRBV4-1 and TRBJ1-2; D is ambiguous. Per the germline V gene, CDR1 is MGHRA and CDR2 is YSYEKL. The length of the CDR3 is 15 residues. The V gene lost 0 bases and the J gene lost 4 bases, with 12 bases spanning the gap. The CDR3 here is CASSQDWGGFYGYTF. CDR3 nucleotide sequence: TGCGCCAGCAGCCAAGATTGGGGAGGTTTCTATGGCTACACCTTC.

A word on this clone: A much larger clone differs from this one at a single base, so this may be a read error. The chain is built from TRBV11-2 and TRBJ2-1; a weak D match, TRBD2 (5 bases). The CDR3 loop spans 14 amino acids. V gave up 5 bases and J gave up 6 bases, with 14 bases separating them. In germline, CDR1 is SGHAT, CDR2 FQNNGV. The CDR3 DNA follows: TGTGCCAGCAGCCCTAGCCCAATTTCCAATGAGCAGTTCTTC. Translating gives CASSPSPISNEQFF.

This clone is categorized as medium-sized. V and J are TRBV14 and TRBJ1-4; D not certain. With 4 bases removed from V and 5 bases from J, the gap between germline ends came to 14 bases. The CDR3 length is 15 residues. CDR1 is SGHDN, CDR2 FVKESK, per germline. The chain's CDR3 is CASSPAYPSNEKLFF. CDR3 DNA sequence: TGTGCCAGCAGCCCAGCTTACCCAAGCAATGAAAAACTGTTTTTT.

The V and J genes are TRBV7-9 and TRBJ2-5; TRBD1 might be the D (6 bases). This CDR3 is 18 amino acids long. The V end was cut by 3 bases, the J end by 0 bases, with 20 bases between. The V gene's germline CDR1 is SEHNR and CDR2 FQNEAQ (reference sequence). The DNA of the CDR3 is TGTGCCAGCAGCTTGGGGGATGGGGGCCCTCTAAACCAAGAGACCCAGTACTTC. Translated, it gives CASSLGDGGPLNQETQYF.

The rearrangement joins TRBV6-4 to TRBJ1-5, with D perhaps matching TRBD1 (5 bases). Germline V gene sequence: CDR1 MRHNA, CDR2 SNTAGT. CDR3 length: 16 residues. Trimming took off 3 bases at V and 0 bases at J, with 12 bases between the two ends. The CDR3: CASSEYGGASNQPQHF. The CDR3 nucleotides read TGTGCCAGCAGTGAGTATGGGGGTGCTAGCAATCAGCCCCAGCATTTT.

This chain joins TRBV7-2 and TRBJ2-1; 7 bases agree with TRBD2. V shed 1 base, J shed 8 bases, and the junction held 8 bases outside the gene matches. The germline V gene has CDR1 SGHTA and CDR2 FQGNSA. This CDR3 contains 15 residues. Here the CDR3 reads CASSLGAGVGDEQFF. The CDR3 nucleotides read TGTGCCAGCAGCTTAGGGGCGGGAGTTGGCGATGAGCAGTTCTTC. Full variable domain (remainder filled in from reference TRBV7-2 and TRBJ2-1): GAGVSQSPSNKVTEKGKDVELRCDPISGHTALYWYRQSLGQGLEFLIYFQGNSAPDKSGLPSDRFSAERTGGSVSTLTIQRTQQEDSAVYLCASSLGAGVGDEQFFGPGTRLTVL.

V and J are TRBV6-5 and TRBJ2-7; D is perhaps TRBD1 or TRBD2 (5 bases each). The V gene lost 5 bases and the J gene lost 2 bases, with 16 bases spanning the gap. The V gene's germline CDR1 is MNHEY and CDR2 SVGAGI. CDR3 length: 15 residues. CDR3 DNA: TGTGCCAGCAGTCTGTTACGGGACGGTGCCTACGAGCAGTACTTC. Its translation is CASSLLRDGAYEQYF.

This clone was recorded a few times. The chain recombines TRBV4-1 with TRBJ2-1; 7 bases line up with TRBD2. The V and J ends lost 4 bases and 6 bases, in that order; junction bases with no gene match: 3. The CDR3 runs to 13 residues. Germline CDR1 MGHRA, CDR2 YSYEKL. The CDR3 region is CASSRDYLNEQFF. In DNA, the CDR3 is TGCGCCAGCAGCCGGGACTACCTCAATGAGCAGTTCTTC.

CDR3 sequence: CASSLTGTEQYF. For the CDR3, the DNA is TGTGCCAGCAGTTTAACGGGAACCGAGCAGTACTTC. The V gene is TRBV27, the J gene TRBJ2-7; tentatively, D is TRBD2 (5 bases). Germline-derived CDR1 and CDR2 are MNHEY and SMNVEV (reference sequence). The CDR3 consists of 12 residues. The V end lost 2 bases, the J end lost 6 bases, and 8 bases lay between the germline ends.

CDR3 DNA sequence: TGTGCCAGCAGGGACGGGGACAGGAAGAACACTGAAGCTTTCTTT. Translating gives CASRDGDRKNTEAFF. V is TRBV2 and J is TRBJ1-1, with TRBD1 matching over 8 bases. The V gene's germline CDR1 is SNHLY and CDR2 FYNNEI. V lost 6 bases to trimming and J lost 1 base; unmatched junction nucleotides: 7. The CDR3 spans 15 residues.

The chain couples TRBV9 to TRBJ2-1, with 9 bases matching TRBD2. Trimming at V came to 3 bases and at J to 3 bases, leaving 7 bases not matched to a gene. CDR1 and CDR2 (germline): SGDLS, YYNGEE. The CDR3 is made up of 16 amino acids. This CDR3 reads CASSASIAGVYNEQFF. CDR3 DNA: TGTGCCAGCAGCGCTAGTATAGCGGGAGTCTACAATGAGCAGTTCTTC.

The chain combines TRBV5-1 with TRBJ2-1; tentatively, D is TRBD1 or TRBD2 (5 bases each). V was pared by 1 base and J by 5 bases, with 10 bases between. Looked up from germline, CDR1 is SGHRS and CDR2 is YFSETQ. This CDR3 is 14 amino acids long. The CDR3 here is CASSLSGDHNEQFF. In DNA form, the CDR3 reads TGCGCCAGCAGCTTGAGTGGGGACCACAATGAGCAGTTCTTC. Looking up the rest from reference TRBV5-1 and TRBJ2-1 gives the full variable domain: KAGVTQTPRYLIKTRGQQVTLSCSPISGHRSVSWYQQTPGQGLQFLFEYFSETQRNKGNFPGRFSGRQFSNSRSEMNVSTLELGDSALYLCASSLSGDHNEQFFGPGTRLTVL.

The rearrangement joins TRBV9 to TRBJ2-2; TRBD2 is a possible D gene (6 bases). Per the germline V gene, CDR1 is SGDLS and CDR2 is YYNGEE. This CDR3 has 13 residues. Trimming took off 3 bases at V and 7 bases at J, with 10 bases between the two ends. CDR3 nucleotide sequence: TGTGCCAGCAGCGCAGCCGGGGGCGGGGAGCTGTTTTTT. Translating gives CASSAAGGGELFF. The full variable domain, its missing parts supplied by reference TRBV9 and TRBJ2-2, is DSGVTQTPKHLITATGQRVTLRCSPRSGDLSVYWYQQSLDQGLQFLIQYYNGEERAKGNILERFSAQQFPDLHSELNLSSLELGDSALYFCASSAAGGGELFFGEGSRLTVL.

The V gene is TRBV27, the J gene TRBJ1-5; 10 nucleotides align to TRBD1. The CDR3 runs 17 residues. The germline gives CDR1 MNHEY, CDR2 SMNVEV (reference sequence). The V gene end was trimmed by 2 bases and the J gene end by 4 bases; junction bases not matched to a gene: 8. This CDR3 reads CASSLRQGAVGNQPQHF. The CDR3 DNA is TGTGCCAGCAGTTTAAGACAGGGGGCGGTTGGGAATCAGCCCCAGCATTTT.

This chain links TRBV27 with TRBJ1-1; D gene uncertain. Germline CDR1 is MNHEY and CDR2 is SMNVEV (reference sequence). This CDR3 region has 17 residues. V was clipped by 2 bases and J by 2 bases, with 18 bases between them. CDR3: CASSLLPPDYPNTEAFF. For the CDR3, the DNA is TGTGCCAGCAGTTTACTCCCTCCTGATTATCCCAACACTGAAGCTTTCTTT.

The V call is TRBV5-1, the J call TRBJ1-2; D gene unclear. Germline CDR1 is SGHRS and CDR2 is YFSETQ. This CDR3 has 14 residues. V lost 2 bases and J lost 6, with 14 bases in between. The CDR3 here is CASSLREAVDGYTF. The CDR3 DNA is TGCGCCAGCAGCTTACGGGAGGCCGTGGATGGCTACACCTTC.

V usage is TRBV7-8 and J usage is TRBJ2-3; D not certain. Germline V gene lookup returns CDR1 SGHVS and CDR2 FQNEAQ. V lost 5 bases and J 6 bases, leaving 24 bases between the germline ends. This CDR3 has 17 residues. The CDR3, as DNA: TGTGCCAGCAGCGTTGGTCAGGCTTACGGCACATCCGATACGCAGTATTTT. It codes for CASSVGQAYGTSDTQYF. Using reference TRBV7-8 and TRBJ2-3 for the parts outside the CDR3, the full variable domain is GAGVSQSPRYKVAKRGQDVALRCDPISGHVSLFWYQQALGQGPEFLTYFQNEAQLDKSGLPSDRFFAERPEGSVSTLKIQRTQQEDSAVYLCASSVGQAYGTSDTQYFGPGTRLTVL.

This sequence joins TRBV27 and TRBJ1-3; tentatively, D is TRBD1 (6 bases). CDR1 and CDR2 from the germline V gene are MNHEY and SMNVEV (reference sequence). The CDR3 spans 18 residues. V gave up 2 bases and J gave up 0 bases, with 17 bases separating them. CDR3 sequence: CASSLRGVGSSSGNTIYF. For the CDR3, the DNA is TGTGCCAGCAGTTTAAGGGGGGTGGGCTCGAGCTCTGGAAACACCATATATTTT.

The chain employs TRBV29-1 and TRBJ2-2; maybe TRBD2 (5 bases). Germline V gene sequence: CDR1 SQVTM, CDR2 ANQGSEA. V lost 1 base and J 2 bases, leaving 8 bases between the germline ends. This CDR3 has 14 amino acids. The CDR3: CSVEGGFNTGELFF. The CDR3 region has the DNA TGCAGCGTTGAAGGCGGGTTTAACACCGGGGAGCTGTTTTTT.

The CDR3 loop is CASSQGASGYTF. The CDR3 coding sequence is TGTGCCAGCAGTCAGGGGGCGTCGGGCTACACCTTC. V gene TRBV6-6 combines with J gene TRBJ1-2, with 8 positions matching TRBD1. Trimming took 5 bases from V and 8 from J; bases not matched to a gene: 4. This CDR3 spans 12 amino acids. Germline CDR1 and CDR2: MNHNY and SVGAGI (reference sequence).

The rearrangement joins TRBV28 to TRBJ2-5; 13 bases match TRBD2. Germline trimming cut 8 bases from V and 4 bases from J; bases unmatched to any gene: 13. The CDR3 runs to 17 residues. Germline V gives CDR1 MDHEN, CDR2 SYDVKM. CDR3 DNA sequence: TGTGCCAGCCAATTGTGGACTAGCGGGAGAAATGCAGAGACCCAGTACTTC. Its translation: CASQLWTSGRNAETQYF.